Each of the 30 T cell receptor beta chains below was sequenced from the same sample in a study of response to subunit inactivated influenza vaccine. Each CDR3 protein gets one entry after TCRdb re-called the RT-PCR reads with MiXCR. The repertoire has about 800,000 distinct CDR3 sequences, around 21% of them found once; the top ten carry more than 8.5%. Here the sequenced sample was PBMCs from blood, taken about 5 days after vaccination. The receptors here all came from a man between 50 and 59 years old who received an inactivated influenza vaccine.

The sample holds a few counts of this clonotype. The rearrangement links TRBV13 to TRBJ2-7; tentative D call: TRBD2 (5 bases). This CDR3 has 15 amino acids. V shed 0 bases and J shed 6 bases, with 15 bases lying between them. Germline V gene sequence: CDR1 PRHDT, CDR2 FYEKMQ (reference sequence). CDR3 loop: CASSLGPDLSFEQYF. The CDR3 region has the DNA TGTGCCAGCAGCTTAGGCCCGGACTTGTCGTTCGAGCAGTACTTC.

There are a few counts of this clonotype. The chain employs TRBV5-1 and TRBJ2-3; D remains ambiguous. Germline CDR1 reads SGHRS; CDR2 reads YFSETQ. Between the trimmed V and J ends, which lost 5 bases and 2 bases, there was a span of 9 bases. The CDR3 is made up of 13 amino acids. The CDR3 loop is CASSMGPTDTQYF. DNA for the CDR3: TGCGCCAGCAGTATGGGCCCCACAGATACGCAGTATTTT.

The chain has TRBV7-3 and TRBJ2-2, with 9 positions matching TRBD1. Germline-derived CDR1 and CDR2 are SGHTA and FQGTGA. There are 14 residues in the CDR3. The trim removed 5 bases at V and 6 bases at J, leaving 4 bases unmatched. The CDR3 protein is CASSRGQGAGELFF. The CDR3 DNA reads TGTGCCAGCAGCCGGGGACAGGGTGCCGGGGAGCTGTTTTTT.

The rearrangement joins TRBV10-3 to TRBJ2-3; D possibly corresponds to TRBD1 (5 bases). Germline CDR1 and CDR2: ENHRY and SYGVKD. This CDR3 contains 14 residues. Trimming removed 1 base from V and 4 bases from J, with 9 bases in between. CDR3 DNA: TGTGCCATCAGTGAGTGGGCAGGGCCAGATACGCAGTATTTT. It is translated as CAISEWAGPDTQYF.

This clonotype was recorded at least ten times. The CDR3 reads CASSPGRIRYNEQFF. In DNA form, the CDR3 reads TGTGCCAGCAGTCCGGGACGGATCCGGTACAATGAGCAGTTCTTC. J is TRBJ2-1 and V is TRBV7-9; D possibly uses TRBD1 or TRBD2 (5 bases each). Between the trimmed V and J ends, which lost 6 bases and 4 bases, there was a span of 16 bases. CDR3 length: 15 amino acids. Germline assignment: CDR1 SEHNR and CDR2 FQNEAQ (reference sequence).

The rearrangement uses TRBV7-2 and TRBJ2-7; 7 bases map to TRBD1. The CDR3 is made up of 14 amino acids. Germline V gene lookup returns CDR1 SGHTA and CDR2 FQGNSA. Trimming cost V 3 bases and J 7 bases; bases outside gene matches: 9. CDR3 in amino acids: CASSLGQPAGEQYF. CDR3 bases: TGTGCCAGCAGCTTGGGACAGCCGGCAGGGGAGCAGTACTTC. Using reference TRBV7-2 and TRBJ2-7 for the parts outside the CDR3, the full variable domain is GAGVSQSPSNKVTEKGKDVELRCDPISGHTALYWYRQSLGQGLEFLIYFQGNSAPDKSGLPSDRFSAERTGGSVSTLTIQRTQQEDSAVYLCASSLGQPAGEQYFGPGTRLTVT.

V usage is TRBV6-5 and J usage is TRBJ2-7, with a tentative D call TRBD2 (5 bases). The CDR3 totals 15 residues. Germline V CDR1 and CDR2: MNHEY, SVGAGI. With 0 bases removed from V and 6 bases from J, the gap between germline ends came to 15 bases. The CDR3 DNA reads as TGTGCCAGCAGTTACTCTTGGGTCGGTCGGGGCGAGCAGTACTTC. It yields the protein CASSYSWVGRGEQYF.

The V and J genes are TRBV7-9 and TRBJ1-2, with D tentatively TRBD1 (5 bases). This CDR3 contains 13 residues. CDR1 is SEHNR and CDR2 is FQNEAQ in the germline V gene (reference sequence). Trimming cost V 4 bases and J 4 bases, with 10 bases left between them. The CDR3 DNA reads TGTGCCAGCAGCTGGGGCAGTGGCTATGGCTACACCTTC. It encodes CASSWGSGYGYTF. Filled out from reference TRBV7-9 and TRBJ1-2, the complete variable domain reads DTGVSQNPRHKITKRGQNVTFRCDPISEHNRLYWYRQTLGQGPEFLTYFQNEAQLEKSRLLSDRFSAERPKGSFSTLEIQRTEQGDSAMYLCASSWGSGYGYTFGSGTRLTVV.

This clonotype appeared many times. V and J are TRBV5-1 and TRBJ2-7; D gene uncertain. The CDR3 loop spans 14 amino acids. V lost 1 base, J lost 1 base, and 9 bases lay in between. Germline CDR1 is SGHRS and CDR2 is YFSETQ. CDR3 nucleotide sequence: TGCGCCAGCAGCTTGTCTTACGAATCCTACGAGCAGTACTTC. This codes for CASSLSYESYEQYF.

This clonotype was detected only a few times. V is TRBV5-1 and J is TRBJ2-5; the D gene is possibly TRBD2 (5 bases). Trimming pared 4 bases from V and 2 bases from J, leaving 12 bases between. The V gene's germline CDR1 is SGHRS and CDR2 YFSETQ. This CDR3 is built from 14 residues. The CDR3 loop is CASSPGWSQETQYF. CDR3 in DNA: TGCGCCAGCAGCCCGGGGTGGAGTCAAGAGACCCAGTACTTC.

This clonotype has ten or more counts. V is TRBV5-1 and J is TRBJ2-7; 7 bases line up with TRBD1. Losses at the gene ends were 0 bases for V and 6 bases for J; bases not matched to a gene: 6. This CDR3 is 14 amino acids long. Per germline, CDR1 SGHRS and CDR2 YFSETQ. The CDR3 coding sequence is TGCGCCAGCAGCTTGGGACAGGGTTTGGGCGAGCAGTACTTC. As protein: CASSLGQGLGEQYF.

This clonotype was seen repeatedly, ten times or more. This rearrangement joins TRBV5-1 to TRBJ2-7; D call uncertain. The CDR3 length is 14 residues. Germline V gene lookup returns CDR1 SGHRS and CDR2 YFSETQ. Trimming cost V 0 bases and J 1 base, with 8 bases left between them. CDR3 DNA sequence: TGCGCCAGCAGCTTGGACGCACGGTCCTACGAGCAGTACTTC. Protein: CASSLDARSYEQYF.

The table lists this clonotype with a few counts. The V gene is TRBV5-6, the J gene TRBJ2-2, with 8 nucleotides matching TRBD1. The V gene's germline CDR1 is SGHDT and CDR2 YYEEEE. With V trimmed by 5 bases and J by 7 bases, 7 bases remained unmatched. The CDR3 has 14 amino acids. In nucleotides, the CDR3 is TGTGCCAGCAGAAGGACAGGGACCAACGGGGAGCTGTTTTTT. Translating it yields CASRRTGTNGELFF.

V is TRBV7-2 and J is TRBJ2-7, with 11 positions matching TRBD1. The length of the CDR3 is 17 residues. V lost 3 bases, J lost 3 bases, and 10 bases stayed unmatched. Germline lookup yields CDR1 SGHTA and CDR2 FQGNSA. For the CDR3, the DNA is TGTGCCAGCAGCTTGGAGTCTGGGACAGGGGGGGTCTACGAGCAGTACTTC. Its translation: CASSLESGTGGVYEQYF.

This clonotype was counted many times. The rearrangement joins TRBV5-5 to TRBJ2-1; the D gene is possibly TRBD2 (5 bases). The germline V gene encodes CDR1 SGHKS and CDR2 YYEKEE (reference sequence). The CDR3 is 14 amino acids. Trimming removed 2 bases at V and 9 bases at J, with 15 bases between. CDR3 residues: CASSFDTSWSEQFF. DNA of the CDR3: TGTGCCAGCAGCTTCGACACTAGTTGGAGTGAGCAGTTCTTC. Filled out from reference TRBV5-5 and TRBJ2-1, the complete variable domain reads DAGVTQSPTHLIKTRGQQVTLRCSPISGHKSVSWYQQVLGQGPQFIFQYYEKEERGRGNFPDRFSARQFPNYSSELNVNALLLGDSALYLCASSFDTSWSEQFFGPGTRLTVL.

DNA of the CDR3: TGTGCCAGCAGCCCAAGCGGGACACCTACCTACGAGCAGTACTTC. This sequence encodes CASSPSGTPTYEQYF. This rearrangement joins TRBV12-3 or TRBV12-4 to TRBJ2-7; D possibly corresponds to TRBD2 (7 bases). Trimming pared 6 bases from V and 2 bases from J, leaving 17 bases between. This CDR3 has 15 residues.

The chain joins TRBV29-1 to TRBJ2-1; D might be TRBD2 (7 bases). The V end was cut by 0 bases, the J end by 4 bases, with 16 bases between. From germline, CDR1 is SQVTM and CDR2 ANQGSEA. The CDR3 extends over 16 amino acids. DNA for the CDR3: TGCAGCGTTGAAGATCGTGCGGGGGCCTTTTACAATGAGCAGTTCTTC. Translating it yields CSVEDRAGAFYNEQFF.

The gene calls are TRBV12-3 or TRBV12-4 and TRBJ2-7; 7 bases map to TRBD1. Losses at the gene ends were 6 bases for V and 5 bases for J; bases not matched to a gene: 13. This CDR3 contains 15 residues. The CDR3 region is CASSRTGHGPHEQYF. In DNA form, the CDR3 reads TGTGCCAGCAGCCGGACAGGACATGGCCCCCACGAGCAGTACTTC.

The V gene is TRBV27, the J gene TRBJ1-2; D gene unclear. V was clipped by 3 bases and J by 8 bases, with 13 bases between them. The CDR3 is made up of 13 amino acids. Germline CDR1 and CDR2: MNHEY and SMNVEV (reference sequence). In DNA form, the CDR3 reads TGTGCCAGCAGTTTTGATCCTTTGGGGGGCTACACCTTC. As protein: CASSFDPLGGYTF.

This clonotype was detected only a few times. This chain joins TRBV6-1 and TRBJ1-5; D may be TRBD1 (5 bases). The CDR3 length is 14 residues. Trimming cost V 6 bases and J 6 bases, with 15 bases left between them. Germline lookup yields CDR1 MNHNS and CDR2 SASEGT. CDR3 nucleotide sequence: TGTGCCAGCAGGGGGGGAGGGCCCAGTCAGCCCCAGCATTTT. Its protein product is CASRGGGPSQPQHF.

The CDR3 coding sequence is TGTGCCAGCACCTCCCCCCGGGACTTCAACTACAATGAGCAGTTCTTC. This gives the protein CASTSPRDFNYNEQFF. The chain has TRBV7-9 and TRBJ2-1; D may be TRBD2 (6 bases). This CDR3 region has 16 residues. V lost 7 bases and J lost 3, with 19 bases in between. Germline lookup yields CDR1 SEHNR and CDR2 FQNEAQ (reference sequence). The entire variable domain, with the rest obtained from reference TRBV7-9 and TRBJ2-1, is as follows: DTGVSQNPRHKITKRGQNVTFRCDPISEHNRLYWYRQTLGQGPEFLTYFQNEAQLEKSRLLSDRFSAERPKGSFSTLEIQRTEQGDSAMYLCASTSPRDFNYNEQFFGPGTRLTVL.

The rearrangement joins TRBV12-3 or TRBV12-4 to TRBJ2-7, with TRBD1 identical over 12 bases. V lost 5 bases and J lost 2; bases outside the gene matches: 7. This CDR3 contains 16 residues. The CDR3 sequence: CASSLTGTGGPYEQYF. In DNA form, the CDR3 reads TGTGCCAGCAGTCTTACCGGGACAGGGGGCCCCTACGAGCAGTACTTC.

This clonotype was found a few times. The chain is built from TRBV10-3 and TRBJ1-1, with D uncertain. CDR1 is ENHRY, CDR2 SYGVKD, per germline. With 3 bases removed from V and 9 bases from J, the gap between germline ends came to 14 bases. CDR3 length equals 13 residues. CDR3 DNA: TGTGCCATCAGTGACAACCGGGGAGCTAAAGCTTTCTTT. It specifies CAISDNRGAKAFF.

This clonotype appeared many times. CDR3 in amino acids: CAISEWITSGRVTDTQYF. The CDR3, as DNA: TGTGCCATCAGTGAGTGGATAACTAGCGGGAGGGTGACAGATACGCAGTATTTT. This chain connects TRBV10-3 to TRBJ2-3; 13 bases match TRBD2. Trimming removed 1 base from V and 3 bases from J; junction bases left unmatched: 7. Germline V gene sequence: CDR1 ENHRY, CDR2 SYGVKD. The CDR3 runs to 18 residues.

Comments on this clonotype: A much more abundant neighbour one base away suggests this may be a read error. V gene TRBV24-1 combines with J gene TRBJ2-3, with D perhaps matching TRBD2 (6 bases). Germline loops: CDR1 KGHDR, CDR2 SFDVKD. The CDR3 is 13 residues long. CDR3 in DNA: TGTGCCACCAGCAGGGACTCCACAGATACGCAGAATTTT. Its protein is CATSRDSTDTQNF.

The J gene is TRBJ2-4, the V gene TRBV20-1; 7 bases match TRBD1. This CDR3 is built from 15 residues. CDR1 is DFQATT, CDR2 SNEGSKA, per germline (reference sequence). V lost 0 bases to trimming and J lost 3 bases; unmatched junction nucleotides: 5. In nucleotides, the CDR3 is TGCAGTGCTAGAGAAATTGACAGGGTCAAAAACATTCAGTACTTC. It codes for CSAREIDRVKNIQYF.

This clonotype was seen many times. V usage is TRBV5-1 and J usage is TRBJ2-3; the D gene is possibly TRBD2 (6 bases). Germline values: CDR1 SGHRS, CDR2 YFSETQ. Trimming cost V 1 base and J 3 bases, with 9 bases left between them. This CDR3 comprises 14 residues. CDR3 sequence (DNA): TGCGCCAGCAGCTTGCAACTAGCTACAGATACGCAGTATTTT. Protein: CASSLQLATDTQYF. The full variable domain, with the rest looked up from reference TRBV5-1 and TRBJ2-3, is KAGVTQTPRYLIKTRGQQVTLSCSPISGHRSVSWYQQTPGQGLQFLFEYFSETQRNKGNFPGRFSGRQFSNSRSEMNVSTLELGDSALYLCASSLQLATDTQYFGPGTRLTVL.

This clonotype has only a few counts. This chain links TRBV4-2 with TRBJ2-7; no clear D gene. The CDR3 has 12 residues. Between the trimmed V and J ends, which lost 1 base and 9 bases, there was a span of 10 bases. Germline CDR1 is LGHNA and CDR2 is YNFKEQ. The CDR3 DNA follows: TGTGCCAGCAGCCAAGGGGCGGAGCCGCAGTACTTC. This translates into CASSQGAEPQYF.

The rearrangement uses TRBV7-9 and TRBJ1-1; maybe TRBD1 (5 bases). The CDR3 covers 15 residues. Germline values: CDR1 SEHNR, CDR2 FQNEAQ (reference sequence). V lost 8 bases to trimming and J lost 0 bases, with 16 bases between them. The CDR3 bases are TGTGCCAGCCGCCCCGGGGGTGTTTTGAACACTGAAGCTTTCTTT. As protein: CASRPGGVLNTEAFF.

CDR3: CASSLKGGTNEKLFF. The DNA for the CDR3 is TGTGCCAGCAGCTTGAAAGGGGGAACTAATGAAAAACTGTTTTTT. The chain has TRBV5-6 and TRBJ1-4; maybe TRBD1 (6 bases). V lost 1 base, J lost 1 base, and 8 bases lay in between. This CDR3 contains 15 residues. Germline values: CDR1 SGHDT, CDR2 YYEEEE.